The T cell receptor (beta chain) under discussion was sequenced for a study of cytomegalovirus exposure and HLA in healthy donors. About the research overall: The roughly 120 validation repertoires, a later analysis reported, used the same platform as the approximately 650 first-cohort repertoires.

Of note for this clone: The antigen is undetermined.

Profiling relied on immunoSEQ multiplex PCR, and the TCRdb table lists in-frame clones only, not all of them. The sample lists 200,000 or so clones; about 80% were seen once. This CDR3 comprises 11 residues. Germline loops: CDR1 SNHLY, CDR2 FYNNEI. Trimming removed 0 bases from V and 11 bases from J, with 5 bases in between. Findings and caveats of the study: The finding came from a later analysis; first-cohort TCR clusters tended to co-occur in the roughly 110 validation repertoires. Whilst most TCR sequences proved rare, a subset of public TCRs occurred across many donors. The listing of 150 to 200 TCR beta chains classed them as cytomegalovirus-associated.

V is TRBV2 and J is TRBJ2-1; D remains ambiguous. The sequence was obtained from a man aged 18 to 30 in good health and CMV-seropositive. The sample was PBMCs. This CDR3 is CASSEATQQFF. In DNA form, the CDR3 reads TGTGCCAGCAGTGAAGCGACTCAGCAGTTCTTC.